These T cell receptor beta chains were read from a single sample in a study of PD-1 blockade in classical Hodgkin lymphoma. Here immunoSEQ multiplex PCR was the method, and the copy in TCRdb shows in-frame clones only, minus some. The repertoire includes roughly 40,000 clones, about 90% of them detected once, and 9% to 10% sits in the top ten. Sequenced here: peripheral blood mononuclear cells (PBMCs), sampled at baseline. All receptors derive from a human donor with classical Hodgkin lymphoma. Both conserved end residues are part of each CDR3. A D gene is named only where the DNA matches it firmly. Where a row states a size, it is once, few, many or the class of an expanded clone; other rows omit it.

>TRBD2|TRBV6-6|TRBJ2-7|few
TGTGCCAGCACTTGGACTAGCGGGTACGAGCAGTACTTC
CASTWTSGYEQYF
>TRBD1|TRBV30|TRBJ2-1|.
TGTGCCTGGAGTGGGACAGGTTCCTACAATGAGCAGTTCTTC
CAWSGTGSYNEQFF
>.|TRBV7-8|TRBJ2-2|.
TGTGCCAGCAGCCAATTTCGGACCTTAGGTACCGGGGAGCTGTTTTTT
CASSQFRTLGTGELFF
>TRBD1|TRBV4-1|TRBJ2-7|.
TGCGCCAGCAGCCAAGCCTGGACAGGGGGCCGTAGCGAGCAGTACTTC
CASSQAWTGGRSEQYF
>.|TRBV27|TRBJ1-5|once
TGTGCCAGCAGTGGTGACAGGAGCCTCAATCAGCCCCAGCATTTT
CASSGDRSLNQPQHF
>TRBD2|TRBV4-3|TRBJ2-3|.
TGCGCCAGCAGCCAAGATGGCAGCGGGAGAGATACGCAGTATTTT
CASSQDGSGRDTQYF
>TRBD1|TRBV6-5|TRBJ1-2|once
TGTGCCAGCAGCAGGACAGGGGACTATGGCTACACCTTC
CASSRTGDYGYTF
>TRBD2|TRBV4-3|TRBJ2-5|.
TGCGCCAGCAGCAGTAGCGGGGGAGGAGGTCTTGAGACCCAGTACTTC
CASSSSGGGGLETQYF
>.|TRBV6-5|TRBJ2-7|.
TGTGCCAGTCACTCGACAGGTTCCTACGAGCAGTACTTC
CASHSTGSYEQYF
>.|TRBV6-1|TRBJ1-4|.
TGTGCCAGCACCACCAGATCTTATAATGAAAAACTGTTTTTT
CASTTRSYNEKLFF
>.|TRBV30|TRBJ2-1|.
TGTGCCTGGAGTGTGGCGGGGACTGAGCAGTTCTTC
CAWSVAGTEQFF
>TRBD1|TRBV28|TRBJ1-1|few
TGTGCCAGCAGTCTACAGGGGGTGAACACTGAAGCTTTCTTT
CASSLQGVNTEAFF
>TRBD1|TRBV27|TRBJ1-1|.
TGTGCCAGCAGTGCAGCCGACAGGGTTCAAACACCTTTGAACACTGAAGCTTTCTTT
CASSAADRVQTPLNTEAFF
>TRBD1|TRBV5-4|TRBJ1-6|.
TGTGCCAGCAGCCCAGGGACAGGGGGAAGGGATTCATCCCTCCACTTT
CASSPGTGGRDSSLHF
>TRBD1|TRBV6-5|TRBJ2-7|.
TGTGCCAGCAGTTGGACGACAGGGGTGGCCTACGAGCAGTACTTC
CASSWTTGVAYEQYF
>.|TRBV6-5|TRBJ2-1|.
TGTGCCAGCAGTTACCGGACCAGGACCTCCGAGCAGTTCTTC
CASSYRTRTSEQFF
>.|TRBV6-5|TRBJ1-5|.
TGTGCCAGCAGTTCCCTCGGGCAGCCCCAGCATTTT
CASSSLGQPQHF
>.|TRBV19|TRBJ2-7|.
TGTGCCAGTAGTATTTCCCCAGGGGAGGGTTACGAGCAGTACTTC
CASSISPGEGYEQYF
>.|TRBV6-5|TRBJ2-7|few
TGTGCCAGCAGTCATTACGGGGCCAGCTACGAGCAGTACTTC
CASSHYGASYEQYF
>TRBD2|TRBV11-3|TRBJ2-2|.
TGTGCCAGCAGCCGGACTAGCGGGACCACCGGGGAGCTGTTTTTT
CASSRTSGTTGELFF
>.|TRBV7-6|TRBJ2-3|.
TGTGCCAGCAGCCTGGACTGGGATACGCAGTATTTT
CASSLDWDTQYF
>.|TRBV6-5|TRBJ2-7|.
TGTGCCAGCGGGAAAGGGGCCCCCTACGAGCAGTACTTC
CASGKGAPYEQYF
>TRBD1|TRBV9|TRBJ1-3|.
TGTGCCAGCAGCGCCGACAGGGCTGGAAACACCATATATTTT
CASSADRAGNTIYF
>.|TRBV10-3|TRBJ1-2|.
TGTGCCATCAGTGAAGGAGGCCTGGGCTACACCTTC
CAISEGGLGYTF
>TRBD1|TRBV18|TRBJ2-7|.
TGTGCCAGCTCACCAGCGGGACAGGGCTCCTACGAGCAGTACTTC
CASSPAGQGSYEQYF
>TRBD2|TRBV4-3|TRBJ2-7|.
TGCGCCAGCAGCCAAGATGTTTATGGACTAGCGGGAATGTACGAGCAGTACTTC
CASSQDVYGLAGMYEQYF
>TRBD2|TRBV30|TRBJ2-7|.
TGTGCCTGGAGTGGGGGGGGATACGAGCAGTACTTC
CAWSGGGYEQYF
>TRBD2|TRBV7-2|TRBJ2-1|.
TGTGCCAGCAGCTCCCCGAAGGGGACTAGCGGTCTAGGGTATGAGCAGTTCTTC
CASSSPKGTSGLGYEQFF
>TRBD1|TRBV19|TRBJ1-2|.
TGTGCCAGTAGTATAGGAGGGGGCGACAGGGTTAATACCTATGGCTACACCTTC
CASSIGGGDRVNTYGYTF
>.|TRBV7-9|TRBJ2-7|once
TGTGCCAGCAGCTTAATGGGCACCGCAGGCGGGGATCAGTACTTC
CASSLMGTAGGDQYF
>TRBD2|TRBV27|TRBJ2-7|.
TGTGCCAGCAGTTTAATTGGACGGACTAGCGGTTACACCTACGAGCAGTACTTC
CASSLIGRTSGYTYEQYF
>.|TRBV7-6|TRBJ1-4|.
TGTGCCAGCAGCTTAGAGACTGAAAAACTGTTTTTT
CASSLETEKLFF
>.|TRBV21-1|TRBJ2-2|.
TGTGCCAGCAGCAAAGAAAGGGGCCGGAACACCGGGGAGCTGTTTTTT
CASSKERGRNTGELFF
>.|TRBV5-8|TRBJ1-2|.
TGTGCCAGCAGCTTGCGACAGAACTATGGCTACACCTTC
CASSLRQNYGYTF
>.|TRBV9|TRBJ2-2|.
TGTGCCAGCAGCGCCCAGCATGGTAGCGGGGAGCTGTTTTTT
CASSAQHGSGELFF
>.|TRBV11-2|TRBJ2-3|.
TGTGCCAGCAGCTTAGCGGGCAGGGACCTACCCTTTAGCACAGATACGCAGTATTTT
CASSLAGRDLPFSTDTQYF
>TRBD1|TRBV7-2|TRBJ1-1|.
TGTGCCAGCAGCTTATTTTCAGGGGGGGGCACTGAAGCTTTCTTT
CASSLFSGGGTEAFF